The 28 T cell receptor beta chains reported below all come from one sample, sequenced in a study of blood T cell repertoires in COVID-19. TCRdb keeps only in-frame clones here, not all; method: immunoSEQ multiplex PCR. The repertoire consists of more than 200,000 clones, with about 86% occurring once and the leading ten covering about 9.4%. Sequencing input: peripheral blood. These receptors were obtained from a woman aged 45-60 years with COVID-19, enrolled during active disease.

The gene calls are TRBV6-6 and TRBJ1-2; 10 bases fit TRBD1. The CDR3 runs to 13 residues. V lost 5 bases and J lost 5; bases outside the gene matches: 2. Germline V lookup: CDR1 MNHNY, CDR2 SVGAGI (reference sequence). For the CDR3, the DNA is TGTGCCAGCAGTCTGGACAGGGGGTATGGCTACACCTTC. It is translated as CASSLDRGYGYTF.

This chain joins TRBV7-3 and TRBJ2-3, with TRBD2 matching over 10 bases. CDR3 length equals 16 residues. J lost 4 bases, V lost 1 base, and 5 bases had no gene match. Germline V lookup: CDR1 SGHTA, CDR2 FQGTGA. The CDR3: CASSLKRGGRADTQYF. DNA of the CDR3: TGTGCCAGCAGCTTAAAGCGGGGGGGCCGGGCAGATACGCAGTATTTT. The whole variable domain, remainder taken from reference TRBV7-3 and TRBJ2-3, is GAGVSQTPSNKVTEKGKYVELRCDPISGHTALYWYRQSLGQGPEFLIYFQGTGAADDSGLPNDRFFAVRPEGSVSTLKIQRTERGDSAVYLCASSLKRGGRADTQYFGPGTRLTVL.

The chain employs TRBV6-5 and TRBJ2-1; 10 nucleotides line up with TRBD1. The CDR3 extends over 15 amino acids. The V gene's germline CDR1 is MNHEY and CDR2 SVGAGI. The junction had 7 bases not matched to a gene; V was cut back by 6 bases and J by 5 bases. CDR3 residues: CASSPDRGSHNEQFF. CDR3 DNA: TGTGCCAGCAGCCCGGACAGGGGGTCCCACAATGAGCAGTTCTTC.

The genes are TRBV12-3 or TRBV12-4 and TRBJ1-2; unclear D gene. The CDR3 is made up of 12 amino acids. The germline V and J ends were trimmed by 3 bases and 4 bases, with 6 bases remaining between them. In DNA form, the CDR3 reads TGTGCCAGCAGTTTTTACAGCTATGGCTACACCTTC. Translated: CASSFYSYGYTF.

The CDR3 reads CASSLLTGPSSYNEQFF. In DNA form, the CDR3 reads TGTGCCAGCAGCTTATTGACAGGTCCTAGCTCCTACAATGAGCAGTTCTTC. J is TRBJ2-1 and V is TRBV7-3, with D possibly TRBD1 on 6 matching bases. Germline-derived CDR1 and CDR2 are SGHTA and FQGTGA. CDR3 size: 17 residues. With 2 bases removed from V and 0 bases from J, the gap between germline ends came to 14 bases. Variable domain in full (rest from reference TRBV7-3 and TRBJ2-1): GAGVSQTPSNKVTEKGKYVELRCDPISGHTALYWYRQSLGQGPEFLIYFQGTGAADDSGLPNDRFFAVRPEGSVSTLKIQRTERGDSAVYLCASSLLTGPSSYNEQFFGPGTRLTVL.

This clone was counted a few times. This rearrangement joins TRBV2 to TRBJ1-4; tentatively, D is TRBD1 (5 bases). The CDR3 is 14 residues long. Germline V gene sequence: CDR1 SNHLY, CDR2 FYNNEI. V was clipped by 11 bases and J by 4 bases, with 17 bases between them. The CDR3 here is CASRETANNEKLFF. In DNA form, the CDR3 reads TGTGCCTCCCGGGAGACAGCCAATAATGAAAAACTGTTTTTT.

The V and J genes are TRBV7-8 and TRBJ2-7; maybe TRBD1 (6 bases). CDR1 SGHVS and CDR2 FQNEAQ come from the germline V gene. Trimming cost V 4 bases and J 0 bases, with 19 bases left between them. This CDR3 comprises 17 residues. This CDR3 is CASSSGQIITFSYEQYF. Here the CDR3 DNA reads TGTGCCAGCAGCTCCGGACAGATTATAACATTCTCCTACGAGCAGTACTTC.

This sequence joins TRBV2 and TRBJ1-1; D perhaps matches TRBD1 (6 bases). Germline assignment: CDR1 SNHLY and CDR2 FYNNEI. V lost 6 bases and J 0 bases, leaving 8 bases between the germline ends. The CDR3 covers 13 residues. The CDR3 DNA sequence: TGTGCCAGCAGGGACAGCCTGAACACTGAAGCTTTCTTT. This gives the protein CASRDSLNTEAFF.

Only one count was recorded for this clone. The chain carries TRBV19 and TRBJ1-3; 9 nucleotides match TRBD1. The CDR3 is 14 amino acids. The germline V gene has CDR1 LNHDA and CDR2 SQIVND (reference sequence). V was clipped by 6 bases and J by 2 bases; unmatched bases: 2. The CDR3 DNA reads TGTGCCAGTAGACAGGGGGCCGCTGGAAACACCATATATTTT. Amino acids: CASRQGAAGNTIYF.

This clone was seen a few times. The chain uses TRBV24-1 and TRBJ1-2, with a weak D call TRBD1 (5 bases). The length of the CDR3 is 14 residues. Germline V gene sequence: CDR1 KGHDR, CDR2 SFDVKD. Trimming removed 3 bases at V and 9 bases at J, with 16 bases between. CDR3 DNA: TGTGCCACCAGTGATCCCGGTCCAGGGCCGAGCTACACCTTC. It specifies CATSDPGPGPSYTF.

This chain joins TRBV5-8 and TRBJ2-1, with TRBD1 matching 7 bases. V dropped 4 bases and J dropped 4; count of bases not matched to a gene: 2. The CDR3 covers 13 residues. From germline, CDR1 is SGHTS and CDR2 YDEGEE. CDR3 DNA: TGTGCCAGCAGCCGGGACAGATACAATGAGCAGTTCTTC. Protein product: CASSRDRYNEQFF.

This clone was counted between two and nine times. The J gene is TRBJ1-2, the V gene TRBV20-1; D might be TRBD1 (6 bases). Trimming shortened V by 4 bases and J by 8 bases, and 11 bases separated the two germline ends. CDR1 and CDR2 (germline): DFQATT, SNEGSKA (reference sequence). The CDR3 contains 11 residues. Here the CDR3 DNA reads TGCAGTGCTAACAGGGATCCGGGCTACACCTTC. It is translated as CSANRDPGYTF.

The chain has TRBV5-1 and TRBJ1-6; tentatively, D is TRBD1 (6 bases). This CDR3 is built from 13 residues. The V end was cut by 5 bases, the J end by 6 bases, with 9 bases between. CDR1 and CDR2 from the germline V gene are SGHRS and YFSETQ. The CDR3 loop is CASRWDTNSPLHF. CDR3 in DNA: TGCGCCAGCAGGTGGGACACTAATTCACCCCTCCACTTT.

This sequence joins TRBV6-2 or TRBV6-3 and TRBJ2-1; D perhaps matches TRBD2 (6 bases). Germline loops: CDR1 MNHEY, CDR2 SVGEGT. The CDR3 is made up of 18 amino acids. V lost 4 bases and J lost 2, with 21 bases in between. CDR3 region: CASSLPTWRGATYNEQFF. The DNA for the CDR3 is TGTGCCAGCAGTTTACCCACCTGGCGGGGTGCCACCTACAATGAGCAGTTCTTC.

The rearrangement links TRBV12-2 to TRBJ1-5; TRBD1, the table's D call, was not compared with the DNA. TRBV12-2 is a pseudogene. The CDR3 is made up of 17 amino acids. DNA of the CDR3: TGTGCAAGTCGCTTAGGACCCCACAGGGGATCAAATCAGCCCCAGCATTTT. Translating it yields CASRLGPHRGSNQPQHF.

This chain links TRBV29-1 with TRBJ2-4; TRBD1 matches at 10 bases. CDR3 size: 13 residues. J was trimmed by 4 bases and V by 3 bases; bases with no gene match: 0. Germline-derived CDR1 and CDR2 are SQVTM and ANQGSEA. The DNA for the CDR3 is TGCAGCGTTGAGGGACAGGGGAAAAACATTCAGTACTTC. Its protein is CSVEGQGKNIQYF.

This rearrangement joins TRBV21-1 to TRBJ2-7; TRBD1 is the table's D call, not checked against the DNA. TRBV21-1 represents a pseudogene. There are 15 residues in the CDR3. CDR3 loop: CASSKALDRPREQYV. DNA of the CDR3: TGTGCCAGCAGCAAAGCACTGGATCGCCCCAGGGAGCAGTACGTC.

This clone was counted once. The chain combines TRBV29-1 with TRBJ1-1; D may be TRBD1 (5 bases). This CDR3 has 15 amino acids. Germline CDR1 SQVTM, CDR2 ANQGSEA. Trimming took off 4 bases at V and 3 bases at J, with 18 bases between the two ends. The CDR3 spells CSVARAGLRDTEAFF. CDR3 sequence (DNA): TGCAGCGTTGCTCGAGCGGGGCTCAGGGACACTGAAGCTTTCTTT.

The CDR3 sequence is CASSSPGQGMYEQYV. The CDR3 DNA sequence: TGTGCCAGCAGTTCCCCGGGACAGGGGATGTACGAGCAGTACGTC. The chain combines TRBV27 with TRBJ2-7; 10 bases agree with TRBD1. CDR3 size: 15 residues. V lost 4 bases to trimming and J lost 4 bases; unmatched junction nucleotides: 7. Germline CDR1 is MNHEY and CDR2 is SMNVEV (reference sequence).

The rearrangement links TRBV7-3 to TRBJ1-6; 7 positions match TRBD1. CDR1 and CDR2 from the germline V gene are SGHTA and FQGTGA. The V and J ends lost 5 bases and 8 bases, in that order; junction bases with no gene match: 9. The CDR3 is 15 amino acids. This chain's CDR3 is CASSPSTGSDSPLHF. Written as DNA, the CDR3 is TGTGCCAGCAGCCCCTCGACAGGGTCGGATTCACCCCTCCACTTT.

This clone was seen once. V is TRBV4-3 and J is TRBJ2-7, with TRBD1 identical over 8 bases. This CDR3 contains 13 residues. The germline gives CDR1 LGHNA, CDR2 YSLEER. V shed 4 bases, J shed 6 bases, and the junction held 5 bases outside the gene matches. The CDR3 sequence: CASSLSGGAEQYF. The DNA of the CDR3 is TGCGCCAGCAGCCTTTCAGGGGGCGCCGAGCAGTACTTC.

V gene TRBV5-1 combines with J gene TRBJ2-1; the match to TRBD2 covers 7 bases. Per germline, CDR1 SGHRS and CDR2 YFSETQ. The length of the CDR3 is 14 residues. The V and J ends lost 2 bases and 7 bases, in that order; junction bases with no gene match: 6. The CDR3 DNA sequence: TGCGCCAGCAGCTTAGCGGGGCCTGGGAATGAGCAGTTCTTC. This sequence encodes CASSLAGPGNEQFF.

This clone was counted between two and nine times. V gene TRBV2 combines with J gene TRBJ2-5; D is perhaps TRBD1 (6 bases). V lost 5 bases, J lost 2 bases, and 15 bases lay in between. In germline, CDR1 is SNHLY, CDR2 FYNNEI. This CDR3 region has 15 residues. For the CDR3, the DNA is TGTGCCAGCAGTTTCACCGGGACACAGCAAGAGACCCAGTACTTC. Its protein is CASSFTGTQQETQYF.

V and J are TRBV3-1 (or the pseudogene TRBV3-2) and TRBJ2-7; maybe TRBD2 (6 bases). The CDR3 length is 15 residues. V was pared by 1 base and J by 2 bases, with 12 bases between. Germline CDR1 and CDR2: LGHDT and YNNKEL (reference sequence). The CDR3 nucleotides are TGTGCCAGCAGCCAAGGCGGGACCCTTCCCTACGAGCAGTACTTC. It encodes CASSQGGTLPYEQYF.

The chain joins TRBV5-1 to TRBJ2-7, with 8 bases lining up with TRBD1. The V gene's germline CDR1 is SGHRS and CDR2 YFSETQ. The V segment lost 5 bases and the J segment 6 bases; nucleotides outside the gene matches: 13. CDR3 length: 15 residues. The CDR3 here is CASSRNRDRSAEQYF. For the CDR3, the DNA is TGCGCCAGCAGTCGAAACCGGGACAGGTCCGCCGAGCAGTACTTC.

The chain joins TRBV27 to TRBJ2-4; the D is unclear. Trimming took 3 bases from V and 0 from J, leaving 9 bases between them. CDR3 length: 15 amino acids. Per the germline V gene, CDR1 is MNHEY and CDR2 is SMNVEV (reference sequence). DNA for the CDR3: TGTGCCAGCAGTTTCAACATTTTAGCCAAAAACATTCAGTACTTC. It is translated as CASSFNILAKNIQYF.

The chain employs TRBV6-6 and TRBJ1-2, with D unresolved. The CDR3 is 13 amino acids. V gave up 7 bases and J gave up 4 bases, with 13 bases separating them. Per the germline V gene, CDR1 is MNHNY and CDR2 is SVGAGI (reference sequence). DNA of the CDR3: TGTGCCAGCACCCCCGCGGAGAGCTATGGCTACACCTTC. Its protein is CASTPAESYGYTF.

V gene TRBV10-3 combines with J gene TRBJ1-1, with 9 bases identical to TRBD1. Unmatched junction bases numbered 6, after V lost 6 bases and J lost 4 bases. From germline, CDR1 is ENHRY and CDR2 SYGVKD. The CDR3 spans 14 residues. The CDR3 reads CAIRLTGGSTEAFF. CDR3 in DNA: TGTGCCATCAGGTTGACAGGGGGGAGCACTGAAGCTTTCTTT.